This T cell receptor beta chain was captured in a study of blood T cell repertoires in COVID-19 (dated by TCRdb to 2018 to 2021). Describing the broader study: The collaborator samples originated in the United States, Italy and Spain and spanned the acute and convalescent phases of COVID-19. The material from the prospective study consisted of cDNA or gDNA derived from T cells, B-cell-depleted T cells, or PBMCs. Subjects who had been exposed to COVID-19, were actively infected with it, or had recovered from it provided the deeply sampled blood TCRbeta repertoires that made up the dataset. The repertoires were released in a freely available public database intended as a resource for research on the immune response to SARS-CoV-2. The samples were drawn from the first 160 participants of the ongoing ImmuneRACE study and from 1,200 or so subjects provided by 6 global collaborators. A de-identified subject ID, COVID-19 status, age in years and sex were almost always included in the sample metadata. Where HLA class I and class II types were available, the types were taken from metadata supplied by the sample provider, not from assay-based typing. General findings and caveats noted by the study authors: The amount of clinical and demographic metadata varied by source and participant and was provided uncurated.

Collaborating institutions collected whole blood in K2EDTA tubes following their own protocols. For TCRbeta analysis, collaborators shipped samples as frozen whole blood, isolated PBMCs, or DNA extracted from either of those sample types. In the case of this clone: Its cognate antigen has yet to be identified. No base quality values were provided; no much bigger clone lies one nucleotide off.

From the cysteine through the phenylalanine, the CDR3 covers 17 amino acids. CDR3 DNA is the only sequence kept; it has 51 bases, read in frame from the first base. CDR1 and CDR2 are drawn from the germline V gene (reference sequence): SEHNR, FQNEAQ. Ends trimmed: V by 8 bases, J by 5 bases; bases unmatched to a gene: 13. TCRbeta CDR3 regions were amplified from genomic DNA by means of the immunoSEQ Assay, a bias-controlled multiplex PCR. The authors' pipeline ran thus. The number of nucleated cells in each sample was estimated by amplification of reference gene primers within the assay. To quantify the absolute abundance of each unique TCRbeta CDR3 rearrangement, sequence reads were collapsed and filtered. For each sample, productive Simpson clonality was calculated as the square root of Simpson's diversity index across productive rearrangements. This is the immuneACCESS table as TCRdb keeps it, with only in-frame sequences that have V and J called. A part of the clones is gone; compared with another copy, unresolved V genes explain less than half, and the rest is unexplained. D and trimming were read from the DNA, whereas the V and J calls and clone size are those reported in that table. The sample table contains approximately 270,000 clones; only one count was recorded for around 90% of them. The ten most abundant clones make up approximately 1.3% of the sample.

The chain is assembled from TRBV7-9 and TRBJ2-5, and 14 junctional nucleotides match TRBD2. This receptor was identified in a man older than 75 with acute or convalescent COVID-19. The specimen sequenced was peripheral blood. The nucleotide sequence reads as follows: TGTGCCAGCTCGGGGACTAGCGGGAGTCGATCGTGGGAGACCCAGTACTTC. Its protein product is CASSGTSGSRSWETQYF. The full variable domain, with segments outside the CDR3 supplied by the reference TRBV7-9 and TRBJ2-5 proteins, appears as DTGVSQNPRHKITKRGQNVTFRCDPISEHNRLYWYRQTLGQGPEFLTYFQNEAQLEKSRLLSDRFSAERPKGSFSTLEIQRTEQGDSAMYLCASSGTSGSRSWETQYFGPGTRLLVL.